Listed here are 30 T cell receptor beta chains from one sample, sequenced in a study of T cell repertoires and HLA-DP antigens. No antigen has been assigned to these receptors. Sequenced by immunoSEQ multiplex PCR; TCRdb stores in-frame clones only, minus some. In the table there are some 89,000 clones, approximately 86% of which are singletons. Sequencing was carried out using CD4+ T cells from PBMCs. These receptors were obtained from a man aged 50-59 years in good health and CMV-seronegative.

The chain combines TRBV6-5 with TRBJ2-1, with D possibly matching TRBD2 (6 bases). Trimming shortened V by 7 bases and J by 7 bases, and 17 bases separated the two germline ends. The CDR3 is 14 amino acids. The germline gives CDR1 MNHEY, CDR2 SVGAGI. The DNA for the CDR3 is TGTGCCAGCACGGCGGACTACCCTGAGAATGAGCAGTTCTTC. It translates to CASTADYPENEQFF.

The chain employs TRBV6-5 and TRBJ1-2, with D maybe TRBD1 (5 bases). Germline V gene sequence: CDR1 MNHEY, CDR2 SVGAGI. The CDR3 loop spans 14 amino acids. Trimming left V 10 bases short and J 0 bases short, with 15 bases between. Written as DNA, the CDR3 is TGTGCCACCGGGGGGGTGTCAGCTAACTATGGCTACACCTTC. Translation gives CATGGVSANYGYTF.

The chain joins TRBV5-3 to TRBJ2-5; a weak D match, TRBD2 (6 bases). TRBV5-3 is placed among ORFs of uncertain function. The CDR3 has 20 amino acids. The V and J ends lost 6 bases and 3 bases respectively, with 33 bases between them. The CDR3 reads CARTLRSRGTGRIREETQYF. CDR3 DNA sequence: TGTGCCAGAACCCTACGCTCCCGGGGGACGGGCAGAATAAGGGAAGAGACCCAGTACTTC.

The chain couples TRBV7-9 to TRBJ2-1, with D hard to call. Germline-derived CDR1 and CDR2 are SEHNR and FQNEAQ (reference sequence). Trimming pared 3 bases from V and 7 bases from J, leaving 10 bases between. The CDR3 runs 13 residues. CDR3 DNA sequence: TGTGCCAGCAGCTTTGCTAGGCTGAATGAGCAGTTCTTC. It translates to CASSFARLNEQFF.

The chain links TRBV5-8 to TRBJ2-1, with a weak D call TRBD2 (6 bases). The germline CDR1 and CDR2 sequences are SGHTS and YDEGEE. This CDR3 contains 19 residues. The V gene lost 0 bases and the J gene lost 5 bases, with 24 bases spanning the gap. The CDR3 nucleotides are TGTGCCAGCAGCTTGGCTATCTTTCTGGGTCCATCGGGGGACAATGAGCAGTTCTTC. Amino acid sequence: CASSLAIFLGPSGDNEQFF. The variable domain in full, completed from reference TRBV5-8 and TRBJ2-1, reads EAGVTQSPTHLIKTRGQQATLRCSPISGHTSVYWYQQALGLGLQFLLWYDEGEERNRGNFPPRFSGRQFPNYSSELNVNALELEDSALYLCASSLAIFLGPSGDNEQFFGPGTRLTVL.

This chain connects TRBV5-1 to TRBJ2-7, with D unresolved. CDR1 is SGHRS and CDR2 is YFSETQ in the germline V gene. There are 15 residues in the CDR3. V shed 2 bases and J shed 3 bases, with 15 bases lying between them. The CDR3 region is CASSLSRRVDYEQYF. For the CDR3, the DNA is TGCGCCAGCAGCTTATCGCGACGGGTCGACTACGAGCAGTACTTC.

The CDR3 spells CASSYPGTRGNEQYF. CDR3 coding DNA: TGTGCCAGCAGTTACCCCGGGACTAGGGGCAACGAGCAGTACTTC. The chain employs TRBV6-5 and TRBJ2-7; 8 nucleotides agree with TRBD2. V lost 2 bases to trimming and J lost 5 bases; unmatched junction nucleotides: 8. Germline CDR1 MNHEY, CDR2 SVGAGI. This CDR3 has 15 residues.

For the CDR3, the DNA is TGCGCCAGCAGCTTGTCAACAGCAACCTATGGCTACACCTTC. It codes for CASSLSTATYGYTF. The genes are TRBV5-1 and TRBJ1-2, with D hard to call. Germline CDR1 and CDR2: SGHRS and YFSETQ. Between the trimmed V and J ends, which lost 1 base and 4 bases, there was a span of 11 bases. The CDR3 is 14 residues long. Full variable domain (outside the CDR3, taken from reference TRBV5-1 and TRBJ1-2): KAGVTQTPRYLIKTRGQQVTLSCSPISGHRSVSWYQQTPGQGLQFLFEYFSETQRNKGNFPGRFSGRQFSNSRSEMNVSTLELGDSALYLCASSLSTATYGYTFGSGTRLTVV.

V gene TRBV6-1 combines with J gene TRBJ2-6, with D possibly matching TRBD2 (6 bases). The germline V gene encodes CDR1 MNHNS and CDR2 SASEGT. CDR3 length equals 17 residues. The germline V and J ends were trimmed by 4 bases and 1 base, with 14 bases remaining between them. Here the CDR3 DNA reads TGTGCCAGCAGTGCCTCCGGAGGGCAGTCTGGGGCCAACGTCCTGACTTTC. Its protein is CASSASGGQSGANVLTF.

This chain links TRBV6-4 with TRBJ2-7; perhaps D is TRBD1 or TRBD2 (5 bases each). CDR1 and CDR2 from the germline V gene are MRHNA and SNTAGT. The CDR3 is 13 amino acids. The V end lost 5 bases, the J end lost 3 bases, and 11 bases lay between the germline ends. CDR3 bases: TGTGCCAGCAGTTGGGACCTAGGCTACGAGCAGTACTTC. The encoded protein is CASSWDLGYEQYF.

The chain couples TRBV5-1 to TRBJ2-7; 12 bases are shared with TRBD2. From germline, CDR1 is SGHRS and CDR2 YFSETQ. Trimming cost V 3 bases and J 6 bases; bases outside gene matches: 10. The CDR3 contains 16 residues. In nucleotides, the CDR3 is TGCGCCAGCAGCTACTTAGAGACTAGCGGGGGAATCGAGCAGTACTTC. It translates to CASSYLETSGGIEQYF.

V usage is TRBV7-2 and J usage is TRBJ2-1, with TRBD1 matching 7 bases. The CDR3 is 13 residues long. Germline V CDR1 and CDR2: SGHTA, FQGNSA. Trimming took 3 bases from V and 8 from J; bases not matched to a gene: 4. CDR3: CASSFDRVDEQFF. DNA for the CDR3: TGTGCCAGCAGCTTCGACAGGGTCGATGAGCAGTTCTTC.

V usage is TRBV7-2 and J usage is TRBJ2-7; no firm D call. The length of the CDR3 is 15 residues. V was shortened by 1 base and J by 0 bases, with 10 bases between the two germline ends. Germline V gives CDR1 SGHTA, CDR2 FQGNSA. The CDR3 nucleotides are TGTGCCAGCAGCTTAGAGGGATGGGGCTCCTACGAGCAGTACTTC. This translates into CASSLEGWGSYEQYF.

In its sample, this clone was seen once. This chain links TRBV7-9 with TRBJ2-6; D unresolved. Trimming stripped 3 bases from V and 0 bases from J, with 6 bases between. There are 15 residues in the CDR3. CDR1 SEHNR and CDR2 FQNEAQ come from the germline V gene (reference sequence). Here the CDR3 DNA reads TGTGCCAGCAGCTTTTCTAGCTCTGGGGCCAACGTCCTGACTTTC. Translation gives CASSFSSSGANVLTF.

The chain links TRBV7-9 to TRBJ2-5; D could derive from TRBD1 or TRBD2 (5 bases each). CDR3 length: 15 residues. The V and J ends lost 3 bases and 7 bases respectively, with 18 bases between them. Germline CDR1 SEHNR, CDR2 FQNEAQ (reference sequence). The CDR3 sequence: CASSLGRRRDGTQYF. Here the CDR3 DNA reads TGTGCCAGCAGCTTGGGACGCCGCCGGGACGGGACCCAGTACTTC.

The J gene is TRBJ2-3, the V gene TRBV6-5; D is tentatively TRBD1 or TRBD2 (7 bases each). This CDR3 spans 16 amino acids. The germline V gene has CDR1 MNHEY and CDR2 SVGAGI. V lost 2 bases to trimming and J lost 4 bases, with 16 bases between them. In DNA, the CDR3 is TGTGCCAGCAGTTACGAGGGGGCCGGGGGGTCAGATACGCAGTATTTT. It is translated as CASSYEGAGGSDTQYF.

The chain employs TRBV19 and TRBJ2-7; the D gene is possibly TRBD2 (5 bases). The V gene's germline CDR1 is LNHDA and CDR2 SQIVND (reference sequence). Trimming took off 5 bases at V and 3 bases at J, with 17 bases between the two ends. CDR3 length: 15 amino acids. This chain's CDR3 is CASSLAGTELYEQYF. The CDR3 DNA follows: TGTGCCAGTAGTCTAGCTGGAACCGAGCTCTACGAGCAGTACTTC.

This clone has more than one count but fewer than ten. CDR3 coding DNA: TGTGCCAGCAGGACGACAGGGCAAGAGACCCAGTACTTC. This encodes CASRTTGQETQYF. The chain links TRBV28 to TRBJ2-5; 7 bases map to TRBD1. The CDR3 is 13 amino acids. V lost 6 bases to trimming and J lost 2 bases; unmatched junction nucleotides: 3. Germline V CDR1 and CDR2: MDHEN, SYDVKM.

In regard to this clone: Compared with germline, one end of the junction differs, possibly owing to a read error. The CDR3 coding sequence is TGCGCCAGCAGCCAAGAGGCAAGAGGTCGGTCCTACGAGCAGTACTTC. Protein: CASSQEARGRSYEQYF. This chain uses TRBV5-4 with TRBJ2-5; the D is unclear. The closer fit of TRBJ2-7 to the DNA end suggests the J call may be wrong. This CDR3 contains 16 residues. Looked up from germline, CDR1 is SGHNT and CDR2 is YYREEE (reference sequence).

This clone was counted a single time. The CDR3: CAWRGTGSHVNEQFF. The CDR3 coding sequence is TGTGCCTGGAGGGGGACAGGGAGCCACGTCAATGAGCAGTTCTTC. The rearrangement joins TRBV30 to TRBJ2-1; 9 bases fit TRBD1. This CDR3 is built from 15 residues. Germline V lookup: CDR1 GTSNPN, CDR2 SVGIG (reference sequence). Trimming removed 3 bases from V and 6 bases from J; junction bases left unmatched: 9.

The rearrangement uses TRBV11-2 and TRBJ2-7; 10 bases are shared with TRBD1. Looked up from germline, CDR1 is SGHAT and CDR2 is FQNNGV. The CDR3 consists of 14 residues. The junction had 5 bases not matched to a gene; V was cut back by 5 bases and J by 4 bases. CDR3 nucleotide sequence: TGTGCCAGCAGCCCCGACAGGGGGCCTTACGAGCAGTACTTC. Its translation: CASSPDRGPYEQYF.

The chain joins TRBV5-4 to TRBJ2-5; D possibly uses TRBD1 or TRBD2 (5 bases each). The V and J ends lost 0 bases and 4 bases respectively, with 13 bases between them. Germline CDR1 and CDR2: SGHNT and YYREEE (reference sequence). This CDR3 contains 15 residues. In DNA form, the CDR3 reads TGTGCCAGCAGCTTGGAGGGACCTAGGGCAGAGACCCAGTACTTC. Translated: CASSLEGPRAETQYF.

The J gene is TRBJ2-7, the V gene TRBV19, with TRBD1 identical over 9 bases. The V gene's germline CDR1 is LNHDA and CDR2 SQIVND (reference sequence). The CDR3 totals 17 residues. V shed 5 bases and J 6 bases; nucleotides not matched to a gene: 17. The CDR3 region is CASSPLTGGTSLSEQYF. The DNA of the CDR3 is TGTGCCAGTAGTCCCCTAACAGGGGGCACCTCCCTGAGCGAGCAGTACTTC.

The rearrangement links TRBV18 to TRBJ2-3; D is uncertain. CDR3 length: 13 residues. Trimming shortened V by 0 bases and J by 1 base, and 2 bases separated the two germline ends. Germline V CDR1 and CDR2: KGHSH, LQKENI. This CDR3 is CASSPPGTDTQYF. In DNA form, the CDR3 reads TGTGCCAGCTCACCACCGGGCACAGATACGCAGTATTTT. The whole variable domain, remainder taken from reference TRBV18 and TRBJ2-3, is NAGVMQNPRHLVRRRGQEARLRCSPMKGHSHVYWYRQLPEEGLKFMVYLQKENIIDESGMPKERFSAEFPKEGPSILRIQQVVRGDSAAYFCASSPPGTDTQYFGPGTRLTVL.

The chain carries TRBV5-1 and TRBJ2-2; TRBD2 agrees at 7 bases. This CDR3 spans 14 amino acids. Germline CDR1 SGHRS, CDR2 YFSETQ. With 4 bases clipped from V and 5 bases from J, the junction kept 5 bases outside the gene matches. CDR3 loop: CASSLDGGTGELFF. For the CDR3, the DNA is TGCGCCAGCAGCCTCGACGGGGGGACCGGGGAGCTGTTTTTT.

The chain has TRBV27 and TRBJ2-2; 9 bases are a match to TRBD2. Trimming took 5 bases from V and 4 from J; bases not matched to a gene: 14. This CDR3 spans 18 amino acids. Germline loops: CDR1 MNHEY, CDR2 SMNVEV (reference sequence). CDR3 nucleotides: TGTGCCAGCAGTCAACAGATAATAGCGGGAGCGGGCACCGGGGAGCTGTTTTTT. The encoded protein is CASSQQIIAGAGTGELFF.

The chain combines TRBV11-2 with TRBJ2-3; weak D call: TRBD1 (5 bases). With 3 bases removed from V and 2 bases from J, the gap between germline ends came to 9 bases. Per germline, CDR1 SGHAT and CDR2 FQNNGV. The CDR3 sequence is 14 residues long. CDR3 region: CASSLGLYTDTQYF. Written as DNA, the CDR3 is TGTGCCAGCAGCTTGGGGCTATACACAGATACGCAGTATTTT.

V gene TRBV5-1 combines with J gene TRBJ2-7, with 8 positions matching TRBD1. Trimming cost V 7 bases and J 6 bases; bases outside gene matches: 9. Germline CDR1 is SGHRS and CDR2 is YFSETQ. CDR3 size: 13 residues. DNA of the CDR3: TGCGCCAGCGGCATCTTCCAGGGGGCCGAGCAGTACTTC. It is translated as CASGIFQGAEQYF.

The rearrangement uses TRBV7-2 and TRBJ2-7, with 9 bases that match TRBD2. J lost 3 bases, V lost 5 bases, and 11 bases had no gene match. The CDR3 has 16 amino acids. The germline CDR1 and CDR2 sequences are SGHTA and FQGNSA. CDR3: CASSLQGPSGIYEQYF. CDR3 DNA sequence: TGTGCCAGCAGCCTACAAGGCCCTAGCGGGATCTACGAGCAGTACTTC.

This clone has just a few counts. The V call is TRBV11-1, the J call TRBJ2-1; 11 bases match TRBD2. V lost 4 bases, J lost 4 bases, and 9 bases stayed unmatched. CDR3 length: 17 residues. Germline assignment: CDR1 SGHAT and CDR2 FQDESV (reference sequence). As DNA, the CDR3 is TGTGCCAGCAGCTCCCGCGCTCGGACTAGCGGGTACAATGAGCAGTTCTTC. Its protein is CASSSRARTSGYNEQFF. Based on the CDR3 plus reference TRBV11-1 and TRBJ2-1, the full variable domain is EAEVAQSPRYKITEKSQAVAFWCDPISGHATLYWYRQILGQGPELLVQFQDESVVDDSQLPKDRFSAERLKGVDSTLKIQPAELGDSAMYLCASSSRARTSGYNEQFFGPGTRLTVL.